This T cell receptor (beta chain) was captured by sequencing in a study of naive and memory T cell subsets. Findings and limits, study-wide: Gini index rose across naive, CM, EM and EMRA in CD4 and CD8.

The beta constant-region primer was an equimolar mix of two oligonucleotides covering TRBC1 and TRBC2. TCRdb analysed the UMI-ligation and nested PCR reads with MiXCR anew, one entry per CDR3 protein. Here the sample spans 84,000 or so distinct CDR3 sequences, 7% being singletons. This clonotype was observed at least ten times. Antigen: not known. This CDR3 region has 14 residues. What was sequenced was central memory CD4+ T cells from blood. The TCR was taken from a human donor in good health. This chain uses TRBV21-1 with TRBJ2-1; TRBD2 is taken as the D call from the table, unchecked against the DNA. TRBV21-1 is annotated as a pseudogene. CDR3 protein: CASSKTSAVGEQFF. The CDR3 DNA reads TGTGCCAGCAGCAAGACTAGCGCGGTGGGTGAGCAGTTCTTC.